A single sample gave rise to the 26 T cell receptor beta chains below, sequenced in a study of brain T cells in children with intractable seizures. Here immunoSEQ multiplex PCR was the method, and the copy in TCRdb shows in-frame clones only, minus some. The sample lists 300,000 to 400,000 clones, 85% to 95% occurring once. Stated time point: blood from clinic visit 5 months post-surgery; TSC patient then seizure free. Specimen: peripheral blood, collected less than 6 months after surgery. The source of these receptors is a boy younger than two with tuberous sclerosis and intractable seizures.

The CDR3 coding sequence is TGTGCCAGCAGCCCCCAGTCGGGGGCAACTAATGAAAAACTGTTTTTT. This sequence encodes CASSPQSGATNEKLFF. The V gene is TRBV3-1 (or the pseudogene TRBV3-2), the J gene TRBJ1-4; D might be TRBD1 (5 bases). The V end was cut by 4 bases, the J end by 0 bases, with 12 bases between. This CDR3 region has 16 residues. Germline CDR1 is LGHDT and CDR2 is YNNKEL (reference sequence).

CDR3 loop: CASSESGNYEQYF. CDR3 coding DNA: TGTGCCAGCAGTGAAAGCGGGAACTACGAGCAGTACTTC. V gene TRBV6-1 combines with J gene TRBJ2-7, with TRBD2 matching 7 bases. The V gene's germline CDR1 is MNHNS and CDR2 SASEGT. The CDR3 has 13 amino acids. Unmatched junction bases numbered 1, after V lost 2 bases and J lost 3 bases.

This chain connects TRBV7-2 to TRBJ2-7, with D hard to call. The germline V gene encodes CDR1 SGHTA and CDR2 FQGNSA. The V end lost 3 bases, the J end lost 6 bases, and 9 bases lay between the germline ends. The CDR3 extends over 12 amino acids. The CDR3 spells CASSFSGVEQYF. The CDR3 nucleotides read TGTGCCAGCAGCTTCTCCGGCGTCGAGCAGTACTTC.

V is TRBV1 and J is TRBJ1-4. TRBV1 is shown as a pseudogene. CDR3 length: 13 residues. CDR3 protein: CTSSQFSFGKLFF. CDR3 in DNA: TGCACCAGCAGCCAATTTAGTTTCGGAAAACTGTTTTTT.

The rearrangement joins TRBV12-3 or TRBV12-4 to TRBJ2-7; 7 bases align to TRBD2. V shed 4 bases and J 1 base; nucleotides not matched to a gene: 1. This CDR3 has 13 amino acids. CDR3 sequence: CASSSGLSYEQYF. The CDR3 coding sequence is TGTGCCAGCAGTTCGGGACTATCCTACGAGCAGTACTTC.

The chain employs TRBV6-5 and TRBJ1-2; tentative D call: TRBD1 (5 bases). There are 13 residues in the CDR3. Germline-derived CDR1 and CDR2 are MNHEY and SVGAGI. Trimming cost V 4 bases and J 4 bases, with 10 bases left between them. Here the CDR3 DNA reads TGTGCCAGCAGTTGGGGGGGTGGCTATGGCTACACCTTC. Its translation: CASSWGGGYGYTF.

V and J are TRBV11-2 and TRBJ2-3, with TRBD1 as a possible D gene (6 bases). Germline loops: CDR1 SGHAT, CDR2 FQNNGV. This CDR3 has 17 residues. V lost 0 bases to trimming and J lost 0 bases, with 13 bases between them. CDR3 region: CASSLDGTSSSTDTQYF. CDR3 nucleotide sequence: TGTGCCAGCAGCTTAGATGGGACATCTTCTAGCACAGATACGCAGTATTTT. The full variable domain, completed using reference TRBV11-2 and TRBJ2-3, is EAGVAQSPRYKIIEKRQSVAFWCNPISGHATLYWYQQILGQGPKLLIQFQNNGVVDDSQLPKDRFSAERLKGVDSTLKIQPAKLEDSAVYLCASSLDGTSSSTDTQYFGPGTRLTVL.

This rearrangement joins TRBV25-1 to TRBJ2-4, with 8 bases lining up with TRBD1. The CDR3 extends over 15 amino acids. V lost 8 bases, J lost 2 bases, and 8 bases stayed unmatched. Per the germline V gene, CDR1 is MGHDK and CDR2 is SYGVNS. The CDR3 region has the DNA TGTGCCAGCCGACAGGGGACGGGGACCAAAAACATTCAGTACTTC. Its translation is CASRQGTGTKNIQYF.

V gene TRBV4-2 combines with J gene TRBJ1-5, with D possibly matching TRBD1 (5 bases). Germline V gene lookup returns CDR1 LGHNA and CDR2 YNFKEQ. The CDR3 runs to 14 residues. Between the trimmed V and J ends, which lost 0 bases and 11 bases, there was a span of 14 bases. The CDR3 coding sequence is TGTGCCAGCAGCCAAGATCCGGGCAAGGGGACCCAGCATTTT. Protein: CASSQDPGKGTQHF.

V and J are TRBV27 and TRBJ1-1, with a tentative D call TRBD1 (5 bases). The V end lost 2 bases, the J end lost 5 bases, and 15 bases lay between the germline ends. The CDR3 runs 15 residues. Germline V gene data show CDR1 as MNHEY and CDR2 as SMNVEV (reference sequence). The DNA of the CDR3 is TGTGCCAGCAGTTTAAGAGGCTTGGGGGAAACTGAAGCTTTCTTT. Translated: CASSLRGLGETEAFF.

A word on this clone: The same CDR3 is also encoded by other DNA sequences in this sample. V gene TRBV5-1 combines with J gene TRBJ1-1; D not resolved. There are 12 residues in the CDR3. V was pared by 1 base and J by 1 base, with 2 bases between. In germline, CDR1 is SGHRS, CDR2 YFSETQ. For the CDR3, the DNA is TGCGCCAGCAGCTTGACGAACACTGAAGCTTTCTTT. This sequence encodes CASSLTNTEAFF.

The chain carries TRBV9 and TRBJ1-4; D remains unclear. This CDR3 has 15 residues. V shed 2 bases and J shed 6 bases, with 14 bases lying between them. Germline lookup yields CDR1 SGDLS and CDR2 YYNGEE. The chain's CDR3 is CASSVGQARHEKLFF. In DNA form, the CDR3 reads TGTGCCAGCAGCGTTGGCCAGGCGCGTCATGAAAAACTGTTTTTT.

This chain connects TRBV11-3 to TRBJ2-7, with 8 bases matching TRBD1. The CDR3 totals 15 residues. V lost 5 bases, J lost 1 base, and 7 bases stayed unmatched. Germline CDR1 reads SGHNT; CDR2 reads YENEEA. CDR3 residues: CASSPRDRNSYEQYF. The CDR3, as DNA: TGTGCCAGCAGCCCACGGGACAGGAATTCCTACGAGCAGTACTTC.

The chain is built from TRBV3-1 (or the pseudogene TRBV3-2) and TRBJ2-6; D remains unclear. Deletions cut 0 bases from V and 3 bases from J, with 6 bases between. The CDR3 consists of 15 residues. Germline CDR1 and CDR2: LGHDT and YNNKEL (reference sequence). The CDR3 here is CASSQEGVGANVLTF. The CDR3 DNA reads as TGTGCCAGCAGCCAAGAGGGTGTTGGGGCCAACGTCCTGACTTTC.

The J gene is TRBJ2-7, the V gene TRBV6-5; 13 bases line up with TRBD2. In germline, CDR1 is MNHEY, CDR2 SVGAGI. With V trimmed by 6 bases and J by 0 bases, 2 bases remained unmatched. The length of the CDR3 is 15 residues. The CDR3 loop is CASSRLAGGSYEQYF. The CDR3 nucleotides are TGTGCCAGCAGCCGACTAGCGGGAGGCTCCTACGAGCAGTACTTC.

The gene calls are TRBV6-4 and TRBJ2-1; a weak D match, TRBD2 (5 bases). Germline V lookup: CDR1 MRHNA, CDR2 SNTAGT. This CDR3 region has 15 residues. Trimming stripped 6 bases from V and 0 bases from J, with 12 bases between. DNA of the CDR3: TGTGCCAGCAGCTCCGAGGGTTTCTCCTACAATGAGCAGTTCTTC. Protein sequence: CASSSEGFSYNEQFF.

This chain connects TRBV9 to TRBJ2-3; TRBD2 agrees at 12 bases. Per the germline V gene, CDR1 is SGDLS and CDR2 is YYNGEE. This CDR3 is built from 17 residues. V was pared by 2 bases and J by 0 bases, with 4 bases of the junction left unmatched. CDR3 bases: TGTGCCAGCAGCGTCACTAGCGGGGGGTCCAGCACAGATACGCAGTATTTT. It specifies CASSVTSGGSSTDTQYF.

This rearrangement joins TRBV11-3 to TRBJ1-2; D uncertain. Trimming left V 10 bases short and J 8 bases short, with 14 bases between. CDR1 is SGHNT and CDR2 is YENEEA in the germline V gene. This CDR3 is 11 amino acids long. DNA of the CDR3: TGTGCCACCAAAAGCGGGGTCGGCTACACCTTC. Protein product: CATKSGVGYTF.

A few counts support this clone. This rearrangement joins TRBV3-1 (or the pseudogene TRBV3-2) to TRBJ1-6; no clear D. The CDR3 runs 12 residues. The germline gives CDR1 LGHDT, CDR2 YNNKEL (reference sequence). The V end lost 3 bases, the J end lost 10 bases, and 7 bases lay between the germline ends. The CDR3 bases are TGTGCCAGCAGCCACCCAACCTCACCCCTCCACTTT. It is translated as CASSHPTSPLHF.

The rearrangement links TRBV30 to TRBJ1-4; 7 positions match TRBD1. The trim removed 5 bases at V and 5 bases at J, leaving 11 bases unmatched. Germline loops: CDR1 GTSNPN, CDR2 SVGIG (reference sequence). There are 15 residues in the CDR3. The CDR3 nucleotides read TGTGCCTGGGAGAGTCGAACAGGGGAAAATGAAAAACTGTTTTTT. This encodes CAWESRTGENEKLFF.

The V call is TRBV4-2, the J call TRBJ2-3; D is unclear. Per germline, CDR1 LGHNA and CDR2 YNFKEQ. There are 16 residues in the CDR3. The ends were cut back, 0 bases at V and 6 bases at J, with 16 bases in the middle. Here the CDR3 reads CASSQDISGGWDTQYF. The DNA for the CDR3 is TGTGCCAGCAGCCAAGATATATCGGGCGGATGGGATACGCAGTATTTT.

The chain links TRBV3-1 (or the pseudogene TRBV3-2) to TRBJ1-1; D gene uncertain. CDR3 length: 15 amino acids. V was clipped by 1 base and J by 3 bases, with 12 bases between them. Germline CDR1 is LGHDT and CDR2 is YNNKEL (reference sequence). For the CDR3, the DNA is TGTGCCAGCAGCCAAGTGGGCAGGACCCACACTGAAGCTTTCTTT. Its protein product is CASSQVGRTHTEAFF.

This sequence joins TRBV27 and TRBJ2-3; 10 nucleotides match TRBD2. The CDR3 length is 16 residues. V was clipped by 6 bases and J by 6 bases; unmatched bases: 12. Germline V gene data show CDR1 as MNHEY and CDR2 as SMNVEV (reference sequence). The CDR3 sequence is CASSLSPSGGRDTQYF. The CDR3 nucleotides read TGTGCCAGCAGCCTTTCCCCTAGCGGGGGCAGGGATACGCAGTATTTT.

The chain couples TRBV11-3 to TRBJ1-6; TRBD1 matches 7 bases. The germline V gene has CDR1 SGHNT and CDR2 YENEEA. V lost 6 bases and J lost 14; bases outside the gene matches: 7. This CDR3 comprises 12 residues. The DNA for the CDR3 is TGTGCCAGCAGTTCTACAGGGGTCACCCTCCACTTT. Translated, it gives CASSSTGVTLHF.

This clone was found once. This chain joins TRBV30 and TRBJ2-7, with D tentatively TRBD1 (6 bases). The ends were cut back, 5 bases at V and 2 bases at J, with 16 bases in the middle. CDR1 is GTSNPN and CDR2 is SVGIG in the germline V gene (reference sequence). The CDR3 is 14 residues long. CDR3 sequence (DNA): TGTGCCTGGGAGACAGCCCCAGGGGCCTACGAGCAGTACTTC. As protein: CAWETAPGAYEQYF. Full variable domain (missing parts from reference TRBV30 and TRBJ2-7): SQTIHQWPATLVQPVGSPLSLECTVEGTSNPNLYWYRQAAGRGLQLLFYSVGIGQISSEVPQNLSASRPQDRQFILSSKKLLLSDSGFYLCAWETAPGAYEQYFGPGTRLTVT.

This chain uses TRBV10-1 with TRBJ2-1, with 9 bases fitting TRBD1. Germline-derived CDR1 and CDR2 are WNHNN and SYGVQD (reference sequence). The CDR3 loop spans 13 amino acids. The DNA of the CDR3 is TGCGAAACGCCCGGGACAGGGCACAATGAGCAGTTCTTC. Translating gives CETPGTGHNEQFF.